This T cell receptor beta chain was identified during a study of blood T cell repertoires in COVID-19. Looking at the study overall: Acute and convalescent COVID-19 samples came from the United States, Italy and Spain. The cDNA or gDNA used as material had been derived from T cells, B-cell-depleted T cells, or PBMCs.

This clone came up once. In the authors' methods: By means of reference gene primer amplification, nucleated cell counts were estimated. Measured with immunoSEQ multiplex PCR; TCRdb has only the in-frame clones, and not every one. V and J calls and clone size are those listed in that table; D and trimming were worked out from the DNA. The sample comprises hundreds of thousands of clones, around 84% of which are singletons, and 3.5% to 4% rests with the top ten. The TCR was taken from a woman younger than 35 with acute or convalescent COVID-19. The material sequenced was peripheral blood.

CDR3 residues: CASSPTGFDTIYF. DNA of the CDR3: TGTGCCAGCTCACCGACAGGGTTTGACACCATATATTTT. This chain joins TRBV18 and TRBJ1-3, with TRBD1 identical over 7 bases. The CDR3 contains 13 residues. V shed 3 bases, J shed 8 bases, and the junction held 4 bases outside the gene matches. The germline gives CDR1 KGHSH, CDR2 LQKENI.